This TCR beta chain was sequenced during a study of blood T cell repertoires in COVID-19. Turning to the study itself: PBMCs, B-cell-depleted T cells, or T cells provided the cDNA or gDNA that made up the material.

Per the germline V gene, CDR1 is SNHLY and CDR2 is FYNNEI. V lost 6 bases, J lost 4 bases, and 10 bases lay in between. This CDR3 is built from 13 residues. TCRdb keeps only in-frame clones here, not all; method: immunoSEQ multiplex PCR. The sample holds around 180,000 clones; roughly 89% are singletons and the top ten take around 2%. The TCR comes from a woman aged 35 to 49 with acute COVID-19. The chain carries TRBV2 and TRBJ2-1; D perhaps matches TRBD1 (6 bases). The sequencing sample was made of PBMCs or T cells enriched from blood (not recorded which). The CDR3 bases are TGTGCCAGCAGCGAGGACAGATACAATGAGCAGTTCTTC. Translated: CASSEDRYNEQFF.